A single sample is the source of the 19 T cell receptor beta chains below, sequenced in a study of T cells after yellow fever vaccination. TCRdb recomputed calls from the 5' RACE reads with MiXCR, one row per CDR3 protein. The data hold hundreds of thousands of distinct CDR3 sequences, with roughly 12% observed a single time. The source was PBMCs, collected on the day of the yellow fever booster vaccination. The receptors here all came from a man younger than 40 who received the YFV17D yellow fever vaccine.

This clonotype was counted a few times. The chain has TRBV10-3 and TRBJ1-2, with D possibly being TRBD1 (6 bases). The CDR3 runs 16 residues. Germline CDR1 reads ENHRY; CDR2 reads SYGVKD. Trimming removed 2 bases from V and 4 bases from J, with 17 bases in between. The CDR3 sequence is CAISEDREGGSYGYTF. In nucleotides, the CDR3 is TGTGCCATCAGTGAGGATCGAGAAGGGGGTTCCTATGGCTACACCTTC.

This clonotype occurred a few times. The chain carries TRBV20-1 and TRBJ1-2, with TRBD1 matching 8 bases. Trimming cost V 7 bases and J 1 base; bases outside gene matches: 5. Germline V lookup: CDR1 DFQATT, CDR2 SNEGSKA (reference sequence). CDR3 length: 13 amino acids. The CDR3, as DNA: TGCAGTGTCGGACAGGGAAATAACTATGGCTACACCTTC. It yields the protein CSVGQGNNYGYTF.

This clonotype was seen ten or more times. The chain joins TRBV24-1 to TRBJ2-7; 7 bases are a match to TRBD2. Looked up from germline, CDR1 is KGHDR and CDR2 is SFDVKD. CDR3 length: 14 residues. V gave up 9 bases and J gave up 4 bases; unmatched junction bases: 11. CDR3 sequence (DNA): TGTGCCACCCCCCGGGGACGGGGGGAGTACGAGCAGTACTTC. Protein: CATPRGRGEYEQYF.

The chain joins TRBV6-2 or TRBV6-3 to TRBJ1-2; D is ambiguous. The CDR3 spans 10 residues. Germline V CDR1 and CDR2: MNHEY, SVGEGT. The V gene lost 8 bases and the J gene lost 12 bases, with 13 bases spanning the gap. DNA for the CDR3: TGTGCCAGCGAAAAGGAGGAGGACACCTTC. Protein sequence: CASEKEEDTF.

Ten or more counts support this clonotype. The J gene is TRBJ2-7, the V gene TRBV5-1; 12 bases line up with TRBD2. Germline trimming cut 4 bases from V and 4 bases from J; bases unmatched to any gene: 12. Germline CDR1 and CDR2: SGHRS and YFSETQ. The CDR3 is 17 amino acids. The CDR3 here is CASSMGLAGPSLYEQYF. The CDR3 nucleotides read TGCGCCAGCAGCATGGGACTAGCGGGCCCTTCGTTGTACGAGCAGTACTTC.

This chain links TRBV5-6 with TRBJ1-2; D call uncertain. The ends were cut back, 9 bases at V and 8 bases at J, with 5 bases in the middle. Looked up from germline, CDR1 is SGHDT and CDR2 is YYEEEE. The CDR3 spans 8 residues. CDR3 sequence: CANLGYTF. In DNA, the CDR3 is TGTGCCAACCTGGGCTACACCTTC.

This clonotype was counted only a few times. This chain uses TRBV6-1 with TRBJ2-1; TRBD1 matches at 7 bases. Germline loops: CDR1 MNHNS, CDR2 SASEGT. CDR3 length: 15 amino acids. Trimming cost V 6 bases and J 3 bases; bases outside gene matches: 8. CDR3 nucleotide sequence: TGTGCCAGCAGACAAGACAGGGTGAACTACAATGAGCAGTTCTTC. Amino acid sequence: CASRQDRVNYNEQFF.

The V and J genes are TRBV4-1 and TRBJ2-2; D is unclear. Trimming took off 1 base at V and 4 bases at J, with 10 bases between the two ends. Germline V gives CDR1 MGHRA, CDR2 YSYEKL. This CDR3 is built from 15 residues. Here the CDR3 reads CASSQGAMGTGELFF. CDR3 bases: TGCGCCAGCAGCCAAGGGGCCATGGGCACCGGGGAGCTGTTTTTT.

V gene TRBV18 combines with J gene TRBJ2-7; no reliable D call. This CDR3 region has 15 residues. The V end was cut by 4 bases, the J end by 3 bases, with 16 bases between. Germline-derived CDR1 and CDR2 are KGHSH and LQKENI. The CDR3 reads CASSHPTLRGYEQYF. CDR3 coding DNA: TGTGCCAGCTCACACCCAACCCTTCGAGGCTACGAGCAGTACTTC. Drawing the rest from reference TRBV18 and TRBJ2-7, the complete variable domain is NAGVMQNPRHLVRRRGQEARLRCSPMKGHSHVYWYRQLPEEGLKFMVYLQKENIIDESGMPKERFSAEFPKEGPSILRIQQVVRGDSAAYFCASSHPTLRGYEQYFGPGTRLTVT.

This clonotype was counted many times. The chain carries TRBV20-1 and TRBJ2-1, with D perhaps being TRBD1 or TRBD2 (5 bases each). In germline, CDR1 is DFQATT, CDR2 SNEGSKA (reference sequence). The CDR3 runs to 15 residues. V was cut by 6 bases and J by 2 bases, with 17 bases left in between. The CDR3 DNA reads TGCAGTGCCGGGGCTGGGCGGCTGGCCTACAATGAGCAGTTCTTC. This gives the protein CSAGAGRLAYNEQFF.

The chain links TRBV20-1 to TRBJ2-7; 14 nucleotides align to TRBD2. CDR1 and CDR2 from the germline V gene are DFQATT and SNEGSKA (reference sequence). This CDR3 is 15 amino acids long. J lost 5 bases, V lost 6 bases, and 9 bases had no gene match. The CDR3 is CSATGTSGRIDEQYF. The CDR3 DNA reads TGCAGTGCAACCGGGACTAGCGGGAGAATCGACGAGCAGTACTTC.

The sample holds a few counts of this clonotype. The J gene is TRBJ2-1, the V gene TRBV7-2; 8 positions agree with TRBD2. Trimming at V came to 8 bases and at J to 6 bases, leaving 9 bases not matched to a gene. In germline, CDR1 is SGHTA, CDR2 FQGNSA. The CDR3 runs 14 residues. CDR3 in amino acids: CASGGAGDGNEQFF. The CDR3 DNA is TGTGCCAGCGGTGGAGCGGGAGATGGCAATGAGCAGTTCTTC.

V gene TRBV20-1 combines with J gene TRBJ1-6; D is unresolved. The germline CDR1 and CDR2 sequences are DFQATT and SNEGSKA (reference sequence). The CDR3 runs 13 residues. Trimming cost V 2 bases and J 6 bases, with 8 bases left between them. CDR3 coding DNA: TGCAGTGCTAGAAGATGGGCTAATTCACCCCTCCACTTT. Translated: CSARRWANSPLHF.

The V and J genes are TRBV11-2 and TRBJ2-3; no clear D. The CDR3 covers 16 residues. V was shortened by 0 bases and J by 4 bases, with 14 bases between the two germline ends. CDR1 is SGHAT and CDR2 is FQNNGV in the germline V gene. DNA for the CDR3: TGTGCCAGCAGCTTAGATCGGTCTATCCGCGCAGATACGCAGTATTTT. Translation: CASSLDRSIRADTQYF.

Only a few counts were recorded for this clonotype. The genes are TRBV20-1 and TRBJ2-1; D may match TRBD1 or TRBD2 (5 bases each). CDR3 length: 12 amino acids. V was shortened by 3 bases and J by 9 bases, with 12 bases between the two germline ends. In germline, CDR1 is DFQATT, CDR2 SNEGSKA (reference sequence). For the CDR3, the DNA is TGCAGTGCTAGGGGTCCGGGGACTGAGCAGTTCTTC. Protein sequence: CSARGPGTEQFF.

The CDR3 sequence: CAWSVWGSGQPQHF. The CDR3 nucleotides read TGTGCCTGGAGTGTTTGGGGAAGTGGTCAGCCCCAGCATTTT. The chain links TRBV30 to TRBJ1-5; the D is unclear. This CDR3 contains 14 residues. Between the trimmed V and J ends, which lost 0 bases and 6 bases, there was a span of 12 bases. Germline V CDR1 and CDR2: GTSNPN, SVGIG (reference sequence).

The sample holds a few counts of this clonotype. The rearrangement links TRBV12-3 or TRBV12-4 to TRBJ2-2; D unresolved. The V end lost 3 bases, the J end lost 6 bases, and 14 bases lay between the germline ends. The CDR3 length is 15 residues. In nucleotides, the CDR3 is TGTGCCAGCAGTTTCCTGAGTTCCGGCCCCGGGGAGCTGTTTTTT. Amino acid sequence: CASSFLSSGPGELFF.

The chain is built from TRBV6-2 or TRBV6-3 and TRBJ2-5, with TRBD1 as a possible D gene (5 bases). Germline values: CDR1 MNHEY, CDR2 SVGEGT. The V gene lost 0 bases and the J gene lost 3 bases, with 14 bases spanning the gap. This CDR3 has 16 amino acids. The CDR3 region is CASSYSQGLMEETQYF. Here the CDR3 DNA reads TGTGCCAGCAGTTACTCTCAGGGCCTCATGGAAGAGACCCAGTACTTC.

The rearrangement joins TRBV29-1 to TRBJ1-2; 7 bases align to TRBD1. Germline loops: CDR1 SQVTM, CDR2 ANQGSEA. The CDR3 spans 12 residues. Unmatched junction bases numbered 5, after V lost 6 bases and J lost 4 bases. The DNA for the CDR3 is TGCAGCGTCGACAGGGTAGCCTATGGCTACACCTTC. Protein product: CSVDRVAYGYTF.